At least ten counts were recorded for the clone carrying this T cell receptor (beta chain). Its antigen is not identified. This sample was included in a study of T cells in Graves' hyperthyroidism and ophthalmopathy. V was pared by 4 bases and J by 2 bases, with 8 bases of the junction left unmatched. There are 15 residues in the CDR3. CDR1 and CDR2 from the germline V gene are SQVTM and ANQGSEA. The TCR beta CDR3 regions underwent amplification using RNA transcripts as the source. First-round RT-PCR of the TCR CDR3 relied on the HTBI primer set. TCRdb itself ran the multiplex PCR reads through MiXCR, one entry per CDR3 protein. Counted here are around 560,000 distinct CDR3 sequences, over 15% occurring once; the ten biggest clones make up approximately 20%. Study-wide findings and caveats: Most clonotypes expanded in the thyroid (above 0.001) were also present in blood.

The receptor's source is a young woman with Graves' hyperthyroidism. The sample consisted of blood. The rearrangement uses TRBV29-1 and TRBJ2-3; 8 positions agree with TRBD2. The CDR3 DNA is TGCAGCGTTGGGTTTAGCGGGATGTACACAGATACGCAGTATTTT. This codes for CSVGFSGMYTDTQYF.